The 18 T cell receptor beta chains given below trace back to one sample, sequenced in a study of CD8 T cells in ankylosing spondylitis. TCRdb used MiXCR to reprocess the 5' RACE reads, holding one entry per CDR3 protein. The data hold roughly 64,000 distinct CDR3 sequences, with 6.2% observed a single time. Sequenced sample: synovial fluid, either unsorted or a sorted T cell fraction (not recorded which). The receptors were sampled from a male donor with ankylosing spondylitis.

The chain links TRBV5-5 to TRBJ1-1; no clear D gene. Trimming shortened V by 5 bases and J by 4 bases, and 15 bases separated the two germline ends. CDR1 is SGHKS and CDR2 is YYEKEE in the germline V gene (reference sequence). The CDR3 totals 14 residues. The CDR3 nucleotides are TGTGCCAGCAGGTGGTTCGGCACCGGCACTGAAGCTTTCTTT. This translates into CASRWFGTGTEAFF.

This clonotype was detected only a few times. The rearrangement joins TRBV14 to TRBJ2-2, with a weak D call TRBD1 (6 bases). Per the germline V gene, CDR1 is SGHDN and CDR2 is FVKESK. This CDR3 has 17 residues. V was shortened by 1 base and J by 2 bases, with 14 bases between the two germline ends. The CDR3 sequence is CASSQGTVPDNTGELFF. CDR3 bases: TGTGCCAGCAGCCAAGGGACAGTTCCCGATAACACCGGGGAGCTGTTTTTT.

The rearrangement links TRBV20-1 to TRBJ2-5; TRBD2 matches at 12 bases. V was clipped by 5 bases and J by 0 bases; unmatched bases: 16. This CDR3 spans 19 amino acids. Germline V gene data show CDR1 as DFQATT and CDR2 as SNEGSKA (reference sequence). The CDR3 protein is CSAPNIGLAGTSYQETQYF. CDR3 sequence (DNA): TGCAGTGCTCCCAACATCGGACTAGCGGGGACCTCATACCAAGAGACCCAGTACTTC.

At least ten counts were recorded for this clonotype. The gene calls are TRBV12-3 or TRBV12-4 and TRBJ1-5; perhaps TRBD1 as D (5 bases). Between the trimmed V and J ends, which lost 7 bases and 0 bases, there was a span of 10 bases. CDR3 size: 14 residues. In DNA form, the CDR3 reads TGTGCCAGCAAACCGGGGGGTAGCAATCAGCCCCAGCATTTT. As protein: CASKPGGSNQPQHF.

This clonotype was found many times. The genes are TRBV18 and TRBJ1-1; D is unresolved. In germline, CDR1 is KGHSH, CDR2 LQKENI. Deletions cut 2 bases from V and 6 bases from J, with 10 bases between. The CDR3 runs to 13 residues. DNA for the CDR3: TGTGCCAGCTCACCATCGACGACATCTGAAGCTTTCTTT. Its protein is CASSPSTTSEAFF.

There are a few counts of this clonotype. The chain joins TRBV5-1 to TRBJ2-3, with D uncertain. CDR3 length equals 16 residues. Per the germline V gene, CDR1 is SGHRS and CDR2 is YFSETQ. Trimming removed 0 bases from V and 0 bases from J, with 11 bases in between. The CDR3 DNA follows: TGCGCCAGCAGCTTGGGGGGTGATCCTAGCACAGATACGCAGTATTTT. Protein product: CASSLGGDPSTDTQYF.

The table lists this clonotype with many counts. The V call is TRBV5-1, the J call TRBJ2-3; 11 bases are shared with TRBD2. Germline lookup yields CDR1 SGHRS and CDR2 YFSETQ. This CDR3 has 16 amino acids. Germline trimming cut 0 bases from V and 4 bases from J; bases unmatched to any gene: 4. The CDR3, as DNA: TGCGCCAGCAGCTTGGTACTAGCGGGAGTAGCAGATACGCAGTATTTT. Amino acid sequence: CASSLVLAGVADTQYF.

In this sample, this clonotype turned up many times. V is TRBV28 and J is TRBJ2-7; tentative D call: TRBD2 (6 bases). Germline lookup yields CDR1 MDHEN and CDR2 SYDVKM. The CDR3 loop spans 17 amino acids. Trimming left V 6 bases short and J 4 bases short, with 25 bases between. The CDR3 DNA sequence: TGTGCCAGCAGAAACTCTTACGCGGGAAATTGGCGGTACGAGCAGTACTTC. This translates into CASRNSYAGNWRYEQYF.

This clonotype was seen ten or more times. V and J are TRBV3-1 and TRBJ1-3, with D perhaps matching TRBD1 (5 bases). Trimming shortened V by 1 base and J by 0 bases, and 10 bases separated the two germline ends. The CDR3 has 16 residues. Germline values: CDR1 LGHDT, CDR2 YNNKEL (reference sequence). The CDR3 loop is CASSQVQGPSGNTIYF. CDR3 DNA: TGTGCCAGCAGCCAAGTCCAGGGACCCTCTGGAAACACCATATATTTT.

The rearrangement uses TRBV20-1 and TRBJ1-2; 9 bases are a match to TRBD1. The trim removed 6 bases at V and 6 bases at J, leaving 11 bases unmatched. The CDR3 has 14 residues. CDR1 and CDR2 from the germline V gene are DFQATT and SNEGSKA (reference sequence). DNA for the CDR3: TGCAGTGCACCTACCCTGGGACAGGGAGATGGCTACACCTTC. As protein: CSAPTLGQGDGYTF.

The chain has TRBV7-2 and TRBJ2-3; D perhaps matches TRBD2 (6 bases). CDR1 SGHTA and CDR2 FQGNSA come from the germline V gene. Trimming took off 7 bases at V and 3 bases at J, with 17 bases between the two ends. The CDR3 runs to 15 residues. This CDR3 reads CASTRWAGRTDTQYF. As DNA, the CDR3 is TGTGCCAGCACCCGGTGGGCAGGGAGGACAGATACGCAGTATTTT.

This clonotype has at least ten counts. The rearrangement links TRBV3-1 to TRBJ2-2; no reliable D call. The CDR3 covers 13 residues. The germline gives CDR1 LGHDT, CDR2 YNNKEL (reference sequence). With 2 bases removed from V and 0 bases from J, the gap between germline ends came to 1 base. The CDR3 coding sequence is TGTGCCAGCAGCCAACCGAACACCGGGGAGCTGTTTTTT. Translating gives CASSQPNTGELFF.

The sample holds many counts of this clonotype. The chain employs TRBV18 and TRBJ2-3; tentative D call: TRBD2 (5 bases). The V end lost 8 bases, the J end lost 2 bases, and 14 bases lay between the germline ends. Germline-derived CDR1 and CDR2 are KGHSH and LQKENI. The CDR3 has 14 amino acids. The DNA of the CDR3 is TGTGCCAGCCGTCCCCGGGAAGACACAGATACGCAGTATTTT. This codes for CASRPREDTDTQYF.

This clonotype has ten or more counts. This sequence joins TRBV18 and TRBJ2-7; TRBD1 is a possible D gene (6 bases). Germline CDR1 is KGHSH and CDR2 is LQKENI. The CDR3 sequence is 14 residues long. Trimming removed 3 bases at V and 11 bases at J, with 20 bases between. The CDR3 sequence is CASSPDSELIWEYF. The CDR3 DNA is TGTGCCAGCTCACCGGACAGCGAACTAATATGGGAGTACTTC.

CDR3 amino acids: CASPRDRVGLEQFF. The CDR3 nucleotides read TGTGCCAGTCCCCGGGACAGGGTGGGTTTGGAGCAGTTCTTC. The J gene is TRBJ2-1, the V gene TRBV21-1; the DNA was not compared with TRBD1, the D call given in the table. TRBV21-1 is a listed pseudogene. The CDR3 has 14 residues.

This clonotype is classed as medium-sized. V and J are TRBV25-1 and TRBJ1-4; 8 bases match TRBD1. J lost 10 bases, V lost 3 bases, and 7 bases had no gene match. The CDR3 runs to 14 residues. Germline V gene lookup returns CDR1 MGHDK and CDR2 SYGVNS. The CDR3 DNA reads TGTGCCAGCAGTGATCACGGACAGGGCGGAAAACTGTTTTTT. Translating gives CASSDHGQGGKLFF.

This clonotype was seen a handful of times. CDR3 amino acids: CALTAYEHPGELFF. CDR3 DNA: TGTGCCCTAACAGCCTACGAACACCCCGGGGAGCTGTTTTTT. The chain combines TRBV30 with TRBJ2-2; no clear D. Trimming left V 8 bases short and J 6 bases short, with 19 bases between. This CDR3 has 14 amino acids. The germline V gene encodes CDR1 GTSNPN and CDR2 SVGIG (reference sequence). The full variable domain, in which reference TRBV30 and TRBJ2-2 provide the parts outside the CDR3, is SQTIHQWPATLVQPVGSPLSLECTVEGTSNPNLYWYRQAAGRGLQLLFYSVGIGQISSEVPQNLSASRPQDRQFILSSKKLLLSDSGFYLCALTAYEHPGELFFGEGSRLTVL.

This clonotype was counted between two and nine times. The rearrangement uses TRBV28 and TRBJ2-7; 8 bases align to TRBD1. The V gene end was trimmed by 7 bases and the J gene end by 3 bases; junction bases not matched to a gene: 14. This CDR3 contains 16 residues. CDR1 is MDHEN and CDR2 is SYDVKM in the germline V gene. The CDR3, as DNA: TGTGCCAGCACCTTAGCCGGGACAGGCTTTTACTACGAGCAGTACTTC. This codes for CASTLAGTGFYYEQYF. The whole variable domain, remainder taken from reference TRBV28 and TRBJ2-7, is DVKVTQSSRYLVKRTGEKVFLECVQDMDHENMFWYRQDPGLGLRLIYFSYDVKMKEKGDIPEGYSVSREKKERFSLILESASTNQTSMYLCASTLAGTGFYYEQYFGPGTRLTVT.